The 30 T cell receptor beta chains below come from one sample, sequenced in a study of chemoradiotherapy in HPV16-positive cancers. Produced via immunoSEQ multiplex PCR; TCRdb's table is partial and in-frame only. The table lists about 22,000 clones, about 90% of them singletons, with about 5.8% in the top ten. Sequencing was performed on blood, taken from a patient who underwent chemoradiotherapy. These receptors came from a human donor with HPV-associated anogenital cancer.

The CDR3, as DNA: TGCGCCAGCAGTGAGGGGGGGCATGAGCAGTACTTC. Translated: CASSEGGHEQYF. The chain links TRBV10-2 to TRBJ2-7; D assignment may be TRBD1 or TRBD2 (6 bases each). The CDR3 sequence is 12 residues long. V shed 2 bases and J shed 7 bases, with 9 bases lying between them. Germline V gene sequence: CDR1 WSHSY, CDR2 SAAADI.

This chain links TRBV7-3 with TRBJ2-3; a weak D match, TRBD1 (5 bases). The CDR3 runs 14 residues. CDR1 and CDR2 (germline): SGHTA, FQGTGA. V lost 5 bases and J 6 bases, leaving 15 bases between the germline ends. CDR3 amino acids: CASSPGQKGDTQYF. In DNA, the CDR3 is TGTGCCAGCAGCCCAGGGCAGAAGGGTGATACGCAGTATTTT.

The rearrangement uses TRBV9 and TRBJ1-5; D is ambiguous. V was cut by 0 bases and J by 0 bases, with 1 base left in between. The CDR3 consists of 13 residues. Per germline, CDR1 SGDLS and CDR2 YYNGEE. This chain's CDR3 is CASSVGSNQPQHF. The CDR3 nucleotides read TGTGCCAGCAGCGTAGGTAGCAATCAGCCCCAGCATTTT.

The count of this clone is one. V usage is TRBV7-8 and J usage is TRBJ1-5, with TRBD1 matching over 8 bases. The ends lost 7 bases at V and 7 bases at J; junction bases unmatched: 9. This CDR3 is built from 14 residues. Germline V gives CDR1 SGHVS, CDR2 FQNEAQ. The CDR3, as DNA: TGTGCCAGCACCCAGGCAGGGGGCGCCCAGCCCCAGCATTTT. Translation gives CASTQAGGAQPQHF.

The rearrangement joins TRBV6-5 to TRBJ2-2, with 8 bases lining up with TRBD2. V shed 6 bases and J 4 bases; nucleotides not matched to a gene: 7. The CDR3 loop spans 15 amino acids. Germline V gene data show CDR1 as MNHEY and CDR2 as SVGAGI. The CDR3: CASSPGGKGTGELFF. As DNA, the CDR3 is TGTGCCAGCAGCCCGGGGGGGAAGGGCACCGGGGAGCTGTTTTTT.

This chain uses TRBV7-9 with TRBJ1-1, with 9 bases aligning to TRBD1. The germline CDR1 and CDR2 sequences are SEHNR and FQNEAQ (reference sequence). The CDR3 is 16 residues long. Trimming cost V 4 bases and J 1 base; bases outside gene matches: 7. This chain's CDR3 is CASSSTGGKGNTEAFF. The CDR3 DNA sequence: TGTGCCAGCAGCTCGACAGGGGGTAAGGGGAACACTGAAGCTTTCTTT.

This clone was found once. V usage is TRBV7-9 and J usage is TRBJ2-3, with D perhaps TRBD1 or TRBD2 (6 bases each). Germline CDR1 SEHNR, CDR2 FQNEAQ (reference sequence). The CDR3 sequence is 16 residues long. V was clipped by 4 bases and J by 3 bases, with 17 bases between them. CDR3 DNA sequence: TGTGCCAGCAGCTCCGGGGGCTCCGAGATGACAGATACGCAGTATTTT. Translation gives CASSSGGSEMTDTQYF.

The J gene is TRBJ1-4, the V gene TRBV5-6; weak D call: TRBD1 (6 bases). Germline V gene lookup returns CDR1 SGHDT and CDR2 YYEEEE. The germline V and J ends were trimmed by 4 bases and 8 bases, with 15 bases remaining between them. CDR3 size: 14 residues. CDR3 nucleotide sequence: TGTGCCAGCAGCCGACCTGTACAGGGAGAAAAACTGTTTTTT. As protein: CASSRPVQGEKLFF.

This clone appeared a single time. This rearrangement joins TRBV7-8 to TRBJ2-5; D is ambiguous. V gave up 1 base and J gave up 1 base, with 7 bases separating them. The CDR3 extends over 14 amino acids. Germline-derived CDR1 and CDR2 are SGHVS and FQNEAQ. The CDR3 here is CASSLDRPQETQYF. The CDR3 nucleotides read TGTGCCAGCAGCTTAGACCGTCCCCAAGAGACCCAGTACTTC.

The genes are TRBV7-6 and TRBJ2-2; the D is unclear. V lost 4 bases and J 1 base, leaving 10 bases between the germline ends. The CDR3 runs to 15 residues. The germline V gene has CDR1 SGHVS and CDR2 FNYEAQ. The CDR3, as DNA: TGTGCCAGCAGCTCCTCGGGCGGGAACACCGGGGAGCTGTTTTTT. Translation: CASSSSGGNTGELFF. The full variable domain, in which reference TRBV7-6 and TRBJ2-2 provide the parts outside the CDR3, is GAGVSQSPRYKVTKRGQDVALRCDPISGHVSLYWYRQALGQGPEFLTYFNYEAQQDKSGLPNDRFSAERPEGSISTLTIQRTEQRDSAMYRCASSSSGGNTGELFFGEGSRLTVL.

The rearrangement links TRBV7-7 to TRBJ2-1, with 9 nucleotides matching TRBD1. This CDR3 comprises 14 residues. Germline V gene lookup returns CDR1 SSHAT and CDR2 FNYEAQ (reference sequence). Trimming at V came to 5 bases and at J to 7 bases, leaving 6 bases not matched to a gene. The CDR3 DNA follows: TGTGCCAGCAGCCCGGGACAGGGAGGGAATGAGCAGTTCTTC. Amino acid sequence: CASSPGQGGNEQFF.

This clone has more than one count but fewer than ten. The genes are TRBV6-1 and TRBJ1-3; TRBD1 is a possible D gene (5 bases). The CDR3 is 16 residues long. V was cut by 2 bases and J by 0 bases, with 11 bases left in between. The V gene's germline CDR1 is MNHNS and CDR2 SASEGT. This CDR3 is CASSEWDRSSGNTIYF. As DNA, the CDR3 is TGTGCCAGCAGTGAATGGGACCGTAGCTCTGGAAACACCATATATTTT.

This clone was seen a single time. The chain couples TRBV2 to TRBJ2-3; unclear D gene. Germline V gene data show CDR1 as SNHLY and CDR2 as FYNNEI. CDR3 size: 12 residues. Between the trimmed V and J ends, which lost 2 bases and 5 bases, there was a span of 5 bases. CDR3 sequence: CASSEIEDTQYF. The DNA of the CDR3 is TGTGCCAGCAGTGAAATAGAAGATACGCAGTATTTT.

The rearrangement joins TRBV14 to TRBJ2-3; 8 bases agree with TRBD2. After removal of 0 bases from V and 0 bases from J, the junction contained 5 bases not matched to a gene. CDR3 length equals 17 residues. Germline V lookup: CDR1 SGHDN, CDR2 FVKESK. This CDR3 is CASSQDSGGVSTDTQYF. DNA of the CDR3: TGTGCCAGCAGCCAAGATTCCGGGGGGGTAAGCACAGATACGCAGTATTTT.

This clone was counted a few times. The chain is built from TRBV2 and TRBJ1-4, with TRBD1 matching over 9 bases. CDR3 size: 16 residues. J lost 0 bases, V lost 7 bases, and 6 bases had no gene match. CDR1 is SNHLY, CDR2 FYNNEI, per germline. This chain's CDR3 is CASKKDRGATNEKLFF. Written as DNA, the CDR3 is TGTGCCAGCAAAAAGGACAGGGGTGCAACTAATGAAAAACTGTTTTTT. Supplemented by reference TRBV2 and TRBJ1-4, the full variable domain reads EPEVTQTPSHQVTQMGQEVILRCVPISNHLYFYWYRQILGQKVEFLVSFYNNEISEKSEIFDDQFSVERPDGSNFTLKIRSTKLEDSAMYFCASKKDRGATNEKLFFGSGTQLSVL.

V and J are TRBV30 and TRBJ2-5; possibly TRBD2 for D (6 bases). Trimming pared 8 bases from V and 0 bases from J, leaving 13 bases between. In germline, CDR1 is GTSNPN, CDR2 SVGIG (reference sequence). CDR3 length: 13 residues. The CDR3 DNA is TGTGCCGGAAAAGGGACTCACCAAGAGACCCAGTACTTC. It codes for CAGKGTHQETQYF.

The V call is TRBV2, the J call TRBJ2-5; D gene unclear. V was pared by 5 bases and J by 5 bases, with 9 bases between. The CDR3 spans 12 residues. CDR1 and CDR2 (germline): SNHLY, FYNNEI. The CDR3 DNA reads as TGTGCCAGCAGTCAAGGGTCGGAGACCCAGTACTTC. It specifies CASSQGSETQYF. Using reference TRBV2 and TRBJ2-5 for the parts outside the CDR3, the full variable domain is EPEVTQTPSHQVTQMGQEVILRCVPISNHLYFYWYRQILGQKVEFLVSFYNNEISEKSEIFDDQFSVERPDGSNFTLKIRSTKLEDSAMYFCASSQGSETQYFGPGTRLLVL.

This chain connects TRBV29-1 to TRBJ1-2; tentative D call: TRBD1 (6 bases). Trimming left V 7 bases short and J 4 bases short, with 10 bases between. The CDR3 totals 11 residues. Germline V CDR1 and CDR2: SQVTM, ANQGSEA. The chain's CDR3 is CSDRGVYGYTF. Here the CDR3 DNA reads TGCAGCGATAGGGGGGTCTATGGCTACACCTTC.

V and J are TRBV30 and TRBJ2-7; D might be TRBD1 (6 bases). The CDR3 sequence is 14 residues long. Trimming pared 5 bases from V and 3 bases from J, leaving 17 bases between. Germline CDR1 and CDR2: GTSNPN and SVGIG (reference sequence). The CDR3 DNA sequence: TGTGCCTGGTCTTTTAACCCAGGGGTCTACGAGCAGTACTTC. It yields the protein CAWSFNPGVYEQYF.

The table lists this clone with a count of one. One end of the junction varies from germline; a read error may be responsible. The chain is built from TRBV27 and TRBJ2-1; 13 nucleotides align to TRBD2. This CDR3 is 12 amino acids long. Germline CDR1 MNHEY, CDR2 SMNVEV (reference sequence). This CDR3 is CASSAGLAGVVF. As DNA, the CDR3 is TGTGCCAGCAGTGCCGGACTAGCGGGGGTGGTCTTC.

This clone was counted once. V gene TRBV6-1 combines with J gene TRBJ1-4; 10 nucleotides agree with TRBD1. After removal of 3 bases from V and 0 bases from J, the junction contained 7 bases not matched to a gene. There are 18 residues in the CDR3. Looked up from germline, CDR1 is MNHNS and CDR2 is SASEGT. The CDR3 spells CASSEGQGHGSTNEKLFF. The CDR3 DNA sequence: TGTGCCAGCAGTGAGGGACAGGGGCATGGATCAACTAATGAAAAACTGTTTTTT.

This clone was found once. The DNA for the CDR3 is TGTGCCAGCAGTTCATTTAGGAGCTCTGGGGCCAACGTCCTGACTTTC. It codes for CASSSFRSSGANVLTF. This rearrangement joins TRBV6-5 to TRBJ2-6; D gene ambiguous. CDR3 length equals 16 residues. Trimming took 4 bases from V and 0 from J, leaving 10 bases between them. Germline V gene lookup returns CDR1 MNHEY and CDR2 SVGAGI.

This CDR3 is CASSGRGTNEKLFF. The CDR3 DNA follows: TGTGCCAGCAGTGGGAGGGGAACTAATGAAAAACTGTTTTTT. The V call is TRBV2, the J call TRBJ1-4; a possible D gene is TRBD1 (5 bases). Germline V CDR1 and CDR2: SNHLY, FYNNEI. V lost 4 bases, J lost 1 base, and 7 bases lay in between. The CDR3 extends over 14 amino acids.

This chain joins TRBV6-4 and TRBJ1-1; D ambiguous. The CDR3 is 13 residues long. Germline CDR1 and CDR2: MRHNA and SNTAGT. Trimming left V 4 bases short and J 0 bases short, with 6 bases between. In DNA, the CDR3 is TGTGCCAGCAGTGTGACACTGAACACTGAAGCTTTCTTT. Amino acids: CASSVTLNTEAFF.

The chain has TRBV18 and TRBJ2-2; D remains unclear. CDR1 is KGHSH and CDR2 is LQKENI in the germline V gene. V was trimmed by 2 bases and J by 4 bases, leaving 8 bases between them. This CDR3 region has 14 residues. In DNA, the CDR3 is TGTGCCAGCTCACCAAATTCAGCCACCGGGGAGCTGTTTTTT. Its protein is CASSPNSATGELFF.

This clone came up once. The chain employs TRBV13 and TRBJ2-1; 9 bases agree with TRBD2. V gave up 5 bases and J gave up 4 bases; unmatched junction bases: 6. Germline V gives CDR1 PRHDT, CDR2 FYEKMQ (reference sequence). This CDR3 region has 15 residues. CDR3 bases: TGTGCCAGCAGCACCAGTAGCGGGGGATACAATGAGCAGTTCTTC. Its protein product is CASSTSSGGYNEQFF.

This sequence joins TRBV6-5 and TRBJ1-1; D gene unclear. From germline, CDR1 is MNHEY and CDR2 SVGAGI. Trimming cost V 2 bases and J 4 bases, with 8 bases left between them. This CDR3 comprises 13 residues. The CDR3 loop reads CASSYQASTEAFF. The CDR3 coding sequence is TGTGCCAGCAGTTACCAGGCATCCACTGAAGCTTTCTTT.

The CDR3 here is CASSSRGLVGETQYF. The CDR3 DNA sequence: TGTGCCAGCAGCTCACGGGGACTAGTTGGGGAGACCCAGTACTTC. The chain has TRBV7-2 and TRBJ2-5, with TRBD2 matching over 8 bases. V trimming: 4 bases; J trimming: 5 bases; junction bases outside the gene matches: 9. The CDR3 covers 15 residues. Per the germline V gene, CDR1 is SGHTA and CDR2 is FQGNSA.

Here the CDR3 DNA reads TGTGCCAGCAGCGCCGGACAGAGCTACGAGCAGTACTTC. Its protein is CASSAGQSYEQYF. The V gene is TRBV5-6, the J gene TRBJ2-7, with TRBD1 as a possible D gene (6 bases). V lost 4 bases and J lost 3, with 11 bases in between. The CDR3 is made up of 13 amino acids. Germline V CDR1 and CDR2: SGHDT, YYEEEE.

The CDR3 here is CASSSGQGGGPDTQYF. The CDR3 DNA sequence: TGTGCCAGCAGCTCTGGACAGGGTGGGGGCCCAGATACGCAGTATTTT. This chain uses TRBV7-2 with TRBJ2-3, with 8 bases aligning to TRBD1. Germline assignment: CDR1 SGHTA and CDR2 FQGNSA. This CDR3 contains 16 residues. V lost 4 bases and J lost 4; bases outside the gene matches: 10.